The 27 T cell receptor beta chains below all came from one sample that was sequenced in a study of T cells in Graves' hyperthyroidism and ophthalmopathy. Amplification targeted TCR beta CDR3 regions from RNA transcripts. With the HTBI primer set, the TCR CDR3 went through a first round of RT-PCR. Each CDR3 protein is one row after TCRdb ran MiXCR on the multiplex PCR reads. The table lists 550,000 to 700,000 distinct CDR3 sequences, about 45% of them singletons. The sequencing sample was made of peripheral blood or thyroid tissue (not recorded which). The receptor source for this set is an adult woman with Graves' disease, either hyperthyroidism or ophthalmopathy (not recorded which).

V usage is TRBV25-1 and J usage is TRBJ1-6; 8 bases are shared with TRBD1. Germline trimming cut 2 bases from V and 7 bases from J; bases unmatched to any gene: 4. Germline values: CDR1 MGHDK, CDR2 SYGVNS. The CDR3 is 15 amino acids. CDR3 loop: CASSEAGGANSPLHF. CDR3 sequence (DNA): TGTGCCAGCAGTGAAGCAGGGGGCGCAAATTCACCCCTCCACTTT.

V is TRBV25-1 and J is TRBJ1-6; 8 nucleotides match TRBD1. V dropped 6 bases and J dropped 4; count of bases not matched to a gene: 8. The CDR3 loop spans 16 amino acids. In germline, CDR1 is MGHDK, CDR2 SYGVNS. In DNA, the CDR3 is TGTGCCAGCAGCCCTAGGGACAGGTCATATAATTCACCCCTCCACTTT. This encodes CASSPRDRSYNSPLHF.

This clonotype was counted many times. The V gene is TRBV9, the J gene TRBJ2-2, with D unresolved. The length of the CDR3 is 15 residues. Trimming took 0 bases from V and 3 from J, leaving 9 bases between them. The V gene's germline CDR1 is SGDLS and CDR2 YYNGEE. CDR3 residues: CASSVAPYHTGELFF. The CDR3 nucleotides read TGTGCCAGCAGCGTAGCGCCCTATCACACCGGGGAGCTGTTTTTT.

The chain has TRBV11-1 and TRBJ2-2, with D hard to call. V gave up 3 bases and J gave up 0 bases, with 14 bases separating them. The germline CDR1 and CDR2 sequences are SGHAT and FQDESV (reference sequence). The CDR3 length is 17 residues. The CDR3 DNA follows: TGTGCCAGCAGCTTGGAAGGTGGCGGCGCGAACACCGGGGAGCTGTTTTTT. It translates to CASSLEGGGANTGELFF.

Many counts were recorded for this clonotype. The V and J genes are TRBV20-1 and TRBJ1-1, with unresolved D. Germline V gene lookup returns CDR1 DFQATT and CDR2 SNEGSKA (reference sequence). This CDR3 is built from 13 residues. The V and J ends lost 5 bases and 0 bases respectively, with 10 bases between them. Here the CDR3 reads CSASQPLNTEAFF. CDR3 coding DNA: TGCAGTGCTTCACAGCCATTGAACACTGAAGCTTTCTTT.

This clonotype was observed a handful of times. This chain connects TRBV7-2 to TRBJ2-5; 10 positions agree with TRBD1. The CDR3 has 17 amino acids. J lost 5 bases, V lost 0 bases, and 9 bases had no gene match. Germline CDR1 is SGHTA and CDR2 is FQGNSA. CDR3: CASSLAQDRGPWETQYF. CDR3 coding DNA: TGTGCCAGCAGCTTAGCCCAAGACAGGGGGCCGTGGGAGACCCAGTACTTC.

This clonotype was seen many times. At one end, the junction sequence differs from germline, possibly due to a read error. The V and J genes are TRBV7-2 and TRBJ1-4; D is ambiguous. Germline CDR1 reads SGHTA; CDR2 reads FQGNSA. The CDR3 is made up of 13 amino acids. CDR3 nucleotide sequence: TGTGCCAGCAGCTACTTGGGCAATGGAAAACTGTTTTTT. The encoded protein is CASSYLGNGKLFF. The full variable domain, completed using reference TRBV7-2 and TRBJ1-4, is GAGVSQSPSNKVTEKGKDVELRCDPISGHTALYWYRQSLGQGLEFLIYFQGNSAPDKSGLPSDRFSAERTGGSVSTLTIQRTQQEDSAVYLCASSYLGNGKLFFGSGTQLSVL.

Many counts were recorded for this clonotype. V usage is TRBV7-9 and J usage is TRBJ2-7, with D perhaps assigned TRBD1 or TRBD2 (5 bases each). Germline V lookup: CDR1 SEHNR, CDR2 FQNEAQ (reference sequence). V gave up 2 bases and J gave up 2 bases, with 10 bases separating them. CDR3 length: 14 amino acids. The CDR3 loop is CASSLMGRTYEQYF. The CDR3 DNA reads as TGTGCCAGCAGCTTAATGGGACGGACCTACGAGCAGTACTTC.

Remarks on this clonotype: Since a much larger clone is just one base distant, this may be a read error. V usage is TRBV12-3 or TRBV12-4 and J usage is TRBJ2-7, with 12 bases lining up with TRBD2. The CDR3 totals 16 residues. The CDR3 DNA is TGTGCCAGCAGCCCACTAGCGGGGGGTCTCTCCTACGGGCAGTACTTC. Translated: CASSPLAGGLSYGQYF.

The rearrangement joins TRBV7-2 to TRBJ1-6; D remains unclear. CDR3 length: 14 amino acids. Germline loops: CDR1 SGHTA, CDR2 FQGNSA. V shed 1 base and J shed 10 bases, with 11 bases lying between them. CDR3 DNA: TGTGCCAGCAGCTTAGTCGCTGGGAACTCACCCCTCCACTTT. Protein sequence: CASSLVAGNSPLHF.

The chain has TRBV20-1 and TRBJ2-7; tentatively, D is TRBD1 (6 bases). CDR1 is DFQATT, CDR2 SNEGSKA, per germline (reference sequence). V lost 3 bases, J lost 6 bases, and 15 bases lay in between. CDR3 size: 13 residues. The CDR3 loop is CSASYRAVSEQYF. The CDR3 nucleotides read TGCAGTGCTAGCTACAGGGCAGTTAGCGAGCAGTACTTC.

This clonotype was recorded at least ten times. The V gene is TRBV15, the J gene TRBJ2-7, with 9 bases lining up with TRBD1. Unmatched junction bases numbered 2, after V lost 0 bases and J lost 2 bases. The CDR3 contains 15 residues. CDR1 is LNHNV, CDR2 YYDKDF, per germline (reference sequence). The CDR3 reads CATSRDRTGAYEQYF. DNA of the CDR3: TGTGCCACCAGCAGAGATCGGACAGGGGCCTACGAGCAGTACTTC.

The gene calls are TRBV5-1 and TRBJ1-6; a possible D gene is TRBD1 (6 bases). Trimming removed 4 bases from V and 10 bases from J, with 12 bases in between. CDR1 and CDR2 from the germline V gene are SGHRS and YFSETQ. CDR3 size: 13 residues. The CDR3 coding sequence is TGCGCCAGCAGCGAGGGGGGGTACTCACCCCTCCACTTT. Translating gives CASSEGGYSPLHF.

There are many counts of this clonotype. The CDR3: CASSGQGVTGFQEIETRETQYF. The DNA for the CDR3 is TGTGCCAGCAGTGGCCAGGGAGTAACAGGGTTCCAAGAGATTGAGACGCGAGAGACCCAGTACTTC. This chain connects TRBV25-1 to TRBJ2-5; D might be TRBD1 (6 bases). Germline V CDR1 and CDR2: MGHDK, SYGVNS. The CDR3 covers 22 residues. Trimming cost V 4 bases and J 4 bases, with 37 bases left between them.

The chain recombines TRBV29-1 with TRBJ2-7, with 9 bases that match TRBD1. This CDR3 is 17 amino acids long. Germline loops: CDR1 SQVTM, CDR2 ANQGSEA. Trimming at V came to 0 bases and at J to 0 bases, leaving 9 bases not matched to a gene. CDR3 in DNA: TGCAGCGTTGAAGATCGTTCGGGACAGGGTTTCTCCTACGAGCAGTACTTC. Translating gives CSVEDRSGQGFSYEQYF.

This clonotype was observed many times. J is TRBJ2-3 and V is TRBV29-1, with D perhaps matching TRBD2 (5 bases). The germline V gene encodes CDR1 SQVTM and CDR2 ANQGSEA. V was clipped by 4 bases and J by 8 bases, with 19 bases between them. This CDR3 spans 14 amino acids. The CDR3 DNA is TGCAGCGTTGTTGGGCCTGGAGGATTGGGTACGCAGTATTTT. This codes for CSVVGPGGLGTQYF.

This clonotype was counted between two and nine times. V and J are TRBV19 and TRBJ1-1; perhaps TRBD1 as D (5 bases). The V end was cut by 1 base, the J end by 7 bases, with 10 bases between. CDR3 length: 13 residues. Per germline, CDR1 LNHDA and CDR2 SQIVND (reference sequence). This CDR3 reads CASSIVGQGEAFF. CDR3 DNA sequence: TGTGCCAGTAGTATAGTCGGGCAGGGTGAAGCTTTCTTT.

This clonotype was seen ten or more times. This chain uses TRBV3-1 with TRBJ1-1; D remains unclear. The ends were cut back, 4 bases at V and 8 bases at J, with 20 bases in the middle. The CDR3 runs 15 residues. CDR1 and CDR2 (germline): LGHDT, YNNKEL (reference sequence). The chain's CDR3 is CASSRTSTGLEEAFF. In nucleotides, the CDR3 is TGTGCCAGCAGCCGCACGTCGACGGGCCTTGAAGAAGCTTTCTTT.

This chain joins TRBV7-2 and TRBJ1-2; 8 bases align to TRBD1. Germline V gene data show CDR1 as SGHTA and CDR2 as FQGNSA. There are 15 residues in the CDR3. V lost 6 bases and J lost 4; bases outside the gene matches: 10. The DNA of the CDR3 is TGTGCCAGCAGTATTCAAGGACAGGGCGCCTATGGCTACACCTTC. It codes for CASSIQGQGAYGYTF.

The chain employs TRBV20-1 and TRBJ1-1, with a weak D call TRBD1 (5 bases). Trimming pared 2 bases from V and 4 bases from J, leaving 17 bases between. The CDR3 length is 15 residues. Germline V gene data show CDR1 as DFQATT and CDR2 as SNEGSKA (reference sequence). This CDR3 is CSARPGAGRSTEAFF. CDR3 bases: TGCAGTGCTAGACCCGGCGCAGGGAGGAGCACTGAAGCTTTCTTT.

This clonotype was counted ten times or more. The chain joins TRBV5-5 to TRBJ2-2; D is perhaps TRBD1 or TRBD2 (5 bases each). Looked up from germline, CDR1 is SGHKS and CDR2 is YYEKEE (reference sequence). Trimming took off 1 base at V and 6 bases at J, with 10 bases between the two ends. This CDR3 has 14 residues. The CDR3 nucleotides are TGTGCCAGCAGCTTGATGGGGGTCGCCGGGGAGCTGTTTTTT. It encodes CASSLMGVAGELFF.

This clonotype was observed a handful of times. The rearrangement links TRBV7-6 to TRBJ2-5; 7 nucleotides line up with TRBD1. The germline V gene encodes CDR1 SGHVS and CDR2 FNYEAQ. The CDR3 has 14 residues. V was pared by 1 base and J by 7 bases, with 6 bases of the junction left unmatched. In nucleotides, the CDR3 is TGTGCCAGCAGCTTAGGTGGGACAGATAGGACCCAGTACTTC. Protein product: CASSLGGTDRTQYF.

Points on this clonotype: Compared with germline, one end of the junction differs, possibly owing to a read error. The rearrangement links TRBV10-3 to TRBJ2-7; D may correspond to TRBD1 or TRBD2 (6 bases each). Germline CDR1 and CDR2: ENHRY and SYGVKD. There are 12 residues in the CDR3. CDR3 coding DNA: TGTGCCATCGGAGGGACACGCTACGAGCAGCACTTC. Residues: CAIGGTRYEQHF.

The gene calls are TRBV10-2 and TRBJ2-7; D may be TRBD2 (6 bases). CDR3 length: 12 amino acids. The V and J ends lost 10 bases and 4 bases respectively, with 14 bases between them. Germline CDR1 and CDR2: WSHSY and SAAADI. CDR3 residues: CATRPGRYEQYF. The CDR3 DNA is TGCGCCACCCGACCGGGGAGGTACGAGCAGTACTTC.

This clonotype was detected many times. The rearrangement joins TRBV2 to TRBJ1-2; D perhaps matches TRBD1 (6 bases). V lost 2 bases and J lost 6, with 7 bases in between. The CDR3 has 12 amino acids. The germline V gene has CDR1 SNHLY and CDR2 FYNNEI. The DNA for the CDR3 is TGTGCCAGCAGTGAACAGGGGCATGGCTACACCTTC. Translating gives CASSEQGHGYTF.

This clonotype came up a few times. The rearrangement uses TRBV10-2 and TRBJ1-6; D is uncertain. The germline V gene has CDR1 WSHSY and CDR2 SAAADI. V was clipped by 4 bases and J by 9 bases, with 10 bases between them. The CDR3 runs to 13 residues. For the CDR3, the DNA is TGCGCCAGCAGTGTGGACGTAAGTTCACCCCTCCACTTT. This gives the protein CASSVDVSSPLHF.

V usage is TRBV15 and J usage is TRBJ2-7; 7 bases line up with TRBD1. CDR1 is LNHNV, CDR2 YYDKDF, per germline (reference sequence). V lost 3 bases to trimming and J lost 3 bases; unmatched junction nucleotides: 14. This CDR3 region has 17 residues. This CDR3 is CATSRDGITGTDYEQYF. In nucleotides, the CDR3 is TGTGCCACCAGCAGGGACGGAATTACTGGGACAGACTACGAGCAGTACTTC.